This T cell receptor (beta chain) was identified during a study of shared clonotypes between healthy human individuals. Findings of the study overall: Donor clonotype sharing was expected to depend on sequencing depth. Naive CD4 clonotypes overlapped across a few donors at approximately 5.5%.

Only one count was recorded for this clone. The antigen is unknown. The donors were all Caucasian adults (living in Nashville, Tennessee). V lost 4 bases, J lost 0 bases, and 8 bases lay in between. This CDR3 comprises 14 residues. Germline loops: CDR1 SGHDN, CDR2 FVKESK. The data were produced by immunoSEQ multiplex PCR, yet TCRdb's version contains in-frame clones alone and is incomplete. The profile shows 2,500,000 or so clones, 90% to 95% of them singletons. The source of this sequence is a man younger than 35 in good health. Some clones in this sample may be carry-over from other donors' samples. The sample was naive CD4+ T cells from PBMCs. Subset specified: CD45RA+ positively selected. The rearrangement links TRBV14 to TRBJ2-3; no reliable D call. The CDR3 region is CASSPAWSTDTQYF. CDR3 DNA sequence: TGTGCCAGCAGCCCAGCGTGGAGCACAGATACGCAGTATTTT.